Listed below are T cell receptor beta chains from one sample, sequenced in a study of blood T cell repertoires in COVID-19. Using immunoSEQ multiplex PCR, the repertoire was profiled, and TCRdb retains in-frame clones only, with some absent. Here the sample spans roughly 150,000 clones, 79% being singletons. Sequencing input: peripheral blood. The receptor source for this set is a woman aged 55-69 years with COVID-19, enrolled during active disease. The conserved cysteine and the conserved F or W are not part of the CDR3 here. Fields, in order: V gene, J gene, D gene, CDR3 protein. D genes are given only for firm matches.

>TRBV14|TRBJ1-4|TRBD1
ASSPGQLNEKLF
>TRBV5-4|TRBJ1-2|TRBD1
ASSLADRGGYGYT
>TRBV4-2|TRBJ1-1|TRBD1
ASSQDSTRGRGAF
>TRBV5-4|TRBJ2-3|NA
ASSLGGSGGTDTQY
>TRBV28|TRBJ2-3|TRBD2
ASSLWSGLAGGLDTQY
>TRBV6-6|TRBJ2-3|TRBD2
ASSPLAGVLRASTDTQY
>TRBV27|TRBJ2-5|TRBD2
ASRSGGQETQY
>TRBV7-3|TRBJ2-5|NA
ASSLTSLGSGETQY
>TRBV6-5|TRBJ2-2|TRBD1
ASGADRGETGELF
>TRBV5-1|TRBJ2-4|NA
ASSLGQNWVTSKNIQY
>TRBV9|TRBJ2-2|NA
ASSVVSNTGELF
>TRBV4-2|TRBJ2-3|TRBD2
ASSRAGLAGTDTQY
>TRBV4-2|TRBJ1-5|NA
ASSQEGQQPQH
>TRBV28|TRBJ2-3|NA
ASSSSRGSTDTQY
>TRBV19|TRBJ2-2|NA
ASSIRAGLNTGELF
>TRBV2|TRBJ1-5|TRBD1
ASREGTGGLQPQH
>TRBV7-2|TRBJ2-7|TRBD2
ASSTLAGGRNEQY
>TRBV27|TRBJ2-2|TRBD1
ASSSDRRNTGELF
>TRBV28|TRBJ2-5|TRBD1
ASSLTGGAYQETQY
>TRBV7-2|TRBJ2-1|TRBD2
ASSLAIGLAGGPDEQF
>TRBV28|TRBJ1-5|TRBD1
AGPMTGGDQPQH
>TRBV2|TRBJ1-1|TRBD1
ASSGDRDTEAF
>TRBV14|TRBJ2-3|TRBD1
ASSLTGGARLQY
>TRBV29-1|TRBJ2-5|TRBD2
SAMTSVETQY
>TRBV18|TRBJ2-7|NA
ASSPLPGTYEQY
>TRBV4-3|TRBJ2-2|NA
ASSPQPGSNGELF
>TRBV5-4|TRBJ2-3|TRBD2
ASSLGTSGEAQGTQY
>TRBV11-2|TRBJ1-2|NA
ASSFHGQGDGQGYT
>TRBV10-3|TRBJ2-2|TRBD1
AIGDSSFTGELF
>TRBV28|TRBJ2-7|NA
ASSLWAGRFYEQY
>TRBV7-2|TRBJ2-3|TRBD1
ASSPRTGVATDTQY
>TRBV18|TRBJ2-7|TRBD1
ASSPQGTGTYSYEQY
>TRBV4-1|TRBJ1-1|TRBD1
ASSQEEDRGEKAF
>TRBV7-8|TRBJ1-4|TRBD1
ASSLDPGQGNEKLF
>TRBV6-1|TRBJ1-3|NA
ASSLGNTIY
>TRBV6-2/TRBV6-3|TRBJ1-5|NA
ASSRGGLGQPQH
>TRBV20-1|TRBJ2-1|NA
SARFGNEQF
>TRBV5-5|TRBJ2-3|TRBD2
ASTPWERGNRDTQY
>TRBV2|TRBJ2-2|NA
ASSEVRDTGELF
>TRBV7-9|TRBJ2-1|TRBD2
ASGGVKLDIQF